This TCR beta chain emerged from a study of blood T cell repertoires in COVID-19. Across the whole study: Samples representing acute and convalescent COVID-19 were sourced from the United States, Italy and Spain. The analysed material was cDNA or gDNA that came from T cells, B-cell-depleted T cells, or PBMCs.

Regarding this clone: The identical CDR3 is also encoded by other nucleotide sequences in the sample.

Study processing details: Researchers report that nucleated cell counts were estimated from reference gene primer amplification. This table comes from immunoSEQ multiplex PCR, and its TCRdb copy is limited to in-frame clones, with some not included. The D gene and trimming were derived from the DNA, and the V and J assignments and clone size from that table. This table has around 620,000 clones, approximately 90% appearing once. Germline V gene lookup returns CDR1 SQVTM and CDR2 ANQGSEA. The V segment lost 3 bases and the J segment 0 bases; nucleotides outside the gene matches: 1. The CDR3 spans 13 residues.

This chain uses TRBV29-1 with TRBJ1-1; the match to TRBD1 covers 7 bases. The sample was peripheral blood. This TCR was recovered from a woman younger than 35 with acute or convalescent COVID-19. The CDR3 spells CSVEDRLNTEAFF. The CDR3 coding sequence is TGCAGCGTTGAGGACAGGCTGAACACTGAAGCTTTCTTT.